Reported below is one T cell receptor beta chain. The data derive from a study of PD-L1 blockade in urothelial cancer. The repertoire was sequenced with immunoSEQ multiplex PCR; TCRdb's copy has only in-frame clones and lacks some. The sample lists some 120,000 clones, around 88% seen once, with 1.7% in the top ten. Time point here: peripheral blood 6 weeks after treatment start. This CDR3 comprises 15 residues. CDR1 SGHKS and CDR2 YYEKEE come from the germline V gene (reference sequence). After removal of 4 bases from V and 5 bases from J, the junction contained 8 bases not matched to a gene. The chain combines TRBV5-5 with TRBJ1-1, with TRBD1 matching 10 bases. The sequence came from a man in his 60s with urothelial cancer. The material was PBMCs, obtained around atezolizumab (anti-PD-L1) treatment. The CDR3 DNA reads TGTGCCAGCAGCGGGTGGGACAGGGGATATACTGAAGCTTTCTTT. Its translation: CASSGWDRGYTEAFF.